This TCR beta chain originates from a study of blood T cells in healthy people across ages. Next came a second PCR, run for roughly 6 to 11 cycles, which used a sample-barcoded 5' primer along with a J-beta primer mix. The study obtained at least 3 million CDR3-containing paired-end reads from every sample. Via MiXCR, TCRdb re-called the 5' RACE reads, giving one row per CDR3 protein. In the table there are about 1 million distinct CDR3 sequences, 40% to 55% of which are singletons. Sequenced sample: blood. The TCR sequence derives from a woman aged 55-69 years in good health.

CDR3 sequence (DNA): TGTGCCAGCAGCGATGCCCCCGGGACTAGCGGGATTACTGAGCAGTTCTTC. Protein product: CASSDAPGTSGITEQFF. The rearrangement joins TRBV12-3 or TRBV12-4 to TRBJ2-1; TRBD2 matches at 13 bases. The V gene end was trimmed by 6 bases and the J gene end by 9 bases; junction bases not matched to a gene: 14. CDR3 size: 17 residues.